The 12 T cell receptor beta chains in this list originate from one sample, sequenced in a study of cytomegalovirus exposure and HLA in healthy donors (TCRdb year 2017). Library creation used the immunoSEQ multiplex PCR assay. The multiplex PCR relied on a mix of 60 forward primers for TCR Vbeta segments and 13 reverse primers for TCR Jbeta segments. TCRdb's version of the immuneACCESS table is confined to in-frame rearrangements and falls short of the full clone set. An unresolved V gene accounts for under half of the shortfall where checked; the remainder is of unknown origin. Present in this sample are roughly 130,000 clones, 80% of which were seen just once. The ten largest make up 2.5% of the sample. The sample consisted of PBMCs. The receptor source for this set is a man in his thirties or forties in good health and CMV-seronegative.

The chain employs TRBV30 and TRBJ1-2; D is possibly TRBD1 (6 bases). Germline CDR1 reads GTSNPN; CDR2 reads SVGIG (reference sequence). The V and J ends lost 0 bases and 6 bases respectively, with 17 bases between them. The CDR3 loop spans 15 amino acids. CDR3 DNA: TGTGCCTGGAGTGTATGGGGACGGGGGGCGCATGGCTACACCTTC. It yields the protein CAWSVWGRGAHGYTF.

The chain links TRBV13 to TRBJ1-2, with D maybe TRBD1 (5 bases). The length of the CDR3 is 15 residues. CDR1 PRHDT and CDR2 FYEKMQ come from the germline V gene (reference sequence). V shed 0 bases and J shed 8 bases, with 16 bases lying between them. DNA of the CDR3: TGTGCCAGCAGCTTAGGCCTACAGGTGGTTGGCGGCTACACCTTC. Translating gives CASSLGLQVVGGYTF.

The chain recombines TRBV19 with TRBJ2-7; maybe TRBD1 (6 bases). Germline lookup yields CDR1 LNHDA and CDR2 SQIVND (reference sequence). The V gene lost 4 bases and the J gene lost 2 bases, with 15 bases spanning the gap. The CDR3 has 15 amino acids. The chain's CDR3 is CASSKPGTTPYEQYF. The CDR3 bases are TGTGCCAGTAGTAAACCCGGGACAACCCCCTACGAGCAGTACTTC.

The sample holds one count of this clone. No conserved phenylalanine or tryptophan ends this CDR3, so it is likely a read error. This rearrangement joins TRBV4-2 to TRBJ1-1, with D unclear. Trimming stripped 1 base from V and 11 bases from J, with 8 bases between. CDR3 length: 11 amino acids. Germline values: CDR1 LGHNA, CDR2 YNFKEQ. This chain's CDR3 is CASSQGHPAFL. The CDR3 bases are TGTGCCAGCAGCCAAGGGCATCCCGCTTTCCTT.

This clone was detected a few times. This rearrangement joins TRBV4-1 to TRBJ2-7; 7 bases agree with TRBD2. Germline V gene data show CDR1 as MGHRA and CDR2 as YSYEKL. The CDR3 is 17 amino acids. With V trimmed by 0 bases and J by 0 bases, 8 bases remained unmatched. CDR3 sequence: CASSQDPAGGGSYEQYF. In DNA, the CDR3 is TGCGCCAGCAGCCAAGATCCGGCTGGCGGGGGCTCCTACGAGCAGTACTTC.

This clone was picked up one time. This chain uses TRBV19 with TRBJ2-7, with D possibly TRBD1 on 5 matching bases. Germline values: CDR1 LNHDA, CDR2 SQIVND (reference sequence). The CDR3 consists of 11 residues. Trimming took off 8 bases at V and 0 bases at J, with 5 bases between the two ends. In DNA form, the CDR3 reads TGTGCCAGTGGGGCCTCCTACGAGCAGTACTTC. It is translated as CASGASYEQYF.

With respect to this clone: Sequence at one end of the junction differs from germline and may be a read error. This chain connects TRBV7-9 to TRBJ2-7; 11 nucleotides align to TRBD1. Germline CDR1 SEHNR, CDR2 FQNEAQ (reference sequence). CDR3 length: 17 amino acids. The CDR3 here is CSSSLAEGTGGDYEQYF. The CDR3 DNA follows: TGTTCCAGCAGCTTAGCCGAAGGGACAGGGGGTGACTACGAGCAGTACTTC.

The gene calls are TRBV10-3 and TRBJ1-1, with 7 bases aligning to TRBD1. V lost 6 bases, J lost 7 bases, and 8 bases stayed unmatched. This CDR3 is 13 amino acids long. The germline V gene has CDR1 ENHRY and CDR2 SYGVKD. CDR3 sequence reads: CAIRRGGLGEAFF. The DNA for the CDR3 is TGTGCCATCAGGAGAGGGGGCTTGGGTGAAGCTTTCTTT.

The DNA for the CDR3 is TGCAGCGTTGAAGTGACAGGGGAAAACATTCAGTACTTC. Translating gives CSVEVTGENIQYF. V is TRBV29-1 and J is TRBJ2-4; 8 bases are shared with TRBD1. This CDR3 is 13 amino acids long. Losses at the gene ends were 1 base for V and 5 bases for J; bases not matched to a gene: 1. Germline CDR1 reads SQVTM; CDR2 reads ANQGSEA.

This clone was seen once. V is TRBV2 and J is TRBJ2-2, with 10 bases lining up with TRBD1. The CDR3 runs 16 residues. The junction had 7 bases not matched to a gene; V was cut back by 6 bases and J by 3 bases. The germline V gene encodes CDR1 SNHLY and CDR2 FYNNEI. The CDR3 sequence is CASRDLGTGDTGELFF. CDR3 in DNA: TGTGCCAGCAGAGACTTAGGGACAGGGGACACCGGGGAGCTGTTTTTT.

The chain uses TRBV19 and TRBJ2-7; 9 bases match TRBD1. Germline trimming cut 0 bases from V and 7 bases from J; bases unmatched to any gene: 7. Germline V gene data show CDR1 as LNHDA and CDR2 as SQIVND (reference sequence). The CDR3 length is 15 residues. DNA of the CDR3: TGTGCCAGTAGTATAGAGGGACAGGGATCGGGAGAGCAGTACTTC. The encoded protein is CASSIEGQGSGEQYF.

The rearrangement uses TRBV5-1 and TRBJ2-5; TRBD2 matches 8 bases. Trimming cost V 0 bases and J 5 bases; bases outside gene matches: 9. From germline, CDR1 is SGHRS and CDR2 YFSETQ. The CDR3 contains 16 residues. CDR3 DNA: TGCGCCAGCAGCTTGGCTGCCAGCGGGAGTGCGGAGACCCAGTACTTC. Amino acids: CASSLAASGSAETQYF.